The 28 T cell receptor beta chains listed next were all sequenced from one sample in a study of cytomegalovirus exposure and HLA in healthy donors. The primer mix had 60 Vbeta and 13 Jbeta primers. Assay: immunoSEQ multiplex PCR; the TCRdb copy retains only in-frame clones and omits some. The data show some 78,000 clones, with roughly 80% seen just once and 20% to 30% held by the top ten. Sequenced sample: PBMCs. Receptors were obtained from a woman aged 45-60 years in good health and CMV-seropositive.

This chain connects TRBV27 to TRBJ1-6; the D is unclear. This CDR3 has 17 amino acids. V dropped 0 bases and J dropped 2 bases, with 11 bases sitting between them. CDR1 and CDR2 (germline): MNHEY, SMNVEV (reference sequence). Here the CDR3 reads CASSLSPTPTYNSPLHF. CDR3 DNA: TGTGCCAGCAGTTTATCGCCGACACCGACCTATAATTCACCCCTCCACTTT.

The chain combines TRBV5-4 with TRBJ2-5, with 7 bases lining up with TRBD2. The CDR3 has 14 residues. CDR1 is SGHNT, CDR2 YYREEE, per germline (reference sequence). The junction had 7 bases not matched to a gene; V was cut back by 3 bases and J by 5 bases. The CDR3 region has the DNA TGTGCCAGCAGCTCCGCCGGGACTACCGAGACCCAGTACTTC. It is translated as CASSSAGTTETQYF.

The rearrangement uses TRBV29-1 and TRBJ2-2, with a possible D match to TRBD1 (6 bases). Germline values: CDR1 SQVTM, CDR2 ANQGSEA. Deletions cut 6 bases from V and 3 bases from J, with 17 bases between. The CDR3 has 15 residues. The CDR3 nucleotides read TGCAGCGTCCGAACTCCGGGACAAGACACCGGGGAGCTGTTTTTT. It codes for CSVRTPGQDTGELFF.

This clone was seen a handful of times. The V gene is TRBV5-1, the J gene TRBJ2-3, with 14 bases aligning to TRBD2. Germline CDR1 and CDR2: SGHRS and YFSETQ. V trimming: 4 bases; J trimming: 1 base; junction bases outside the gene matches: 2. The CDR3 loop spans 16 amino acids. The CDR3 here is CASSVGLAGGTDTQYF. For the CDR3, the DNA is TGCGCCAGCAGCGTGGGACTAGCGGGGGGCACAGATACGCAGTATTTT.

The chain employs TRBV11-2 and TRBJ2-1, with D uncertain. The CDR3 has 14 amino acids. Germline V CDR1 and CDR2: SGHAT, FQNNGV. V gave up 2 bases and J gave up 3 bases, with 8 bases separating them. The CDR3 protein is CASSLNLGYNEQFF. Written as DNA, the CDR3 is TGTGCCAGCAGCTTAAATCTAGGCTACAATGAGCAGTTCTTC.

J is TRBJ2-3 and V is TRBV7-9, with 12 bases lining up with TRBD2. The germline gives CDR1 SEHNR, CDR2 FQNEAQ (reference sequence). CDR3 size: 16 residues. V shed 5 bases and J 6 bases; nucleotides not matched to a gene: 9. CDR3 amino acids: CASSPKTSGSSDTQYF. The CDR3 DNA follows: TGTGCCAGCAGCCCCAAGACTAGCGGGAGTTCGGATACGCAGTATTTT.

This clone was counted between two and nine times. The chain has TRBV5-1 and TRBJ1-2, with D perhaps matching TRBD1 (5 bases). The CDR3 consists of 15 residues. Per germline, CDR1 SGHRS and CDR2 YFSETQ. With 1 base removed from V and 4 bases from J, the gap between germline ends came to 14 bases. In DNA, the CDR3 is TGCGCCAGCAGCTTGATCGAGTCCGGGGGCTATGGCTACACCTTC. This translates into CASSLIESGGYGYTF.

The J gene is TRBJ1-2, the V gene TRBV6-6, with D perhaps matching TRBD1 (5 bases). This CDR3 spans 11 amino acids. The germline V gene has CDR1 MNHNY and CDR2 SVGAGI (reference sequence). The V end was cut by 10 bases, the J end by 8 bases, with 14 bases between. The CDR3 protein is CATIGARGYTF. The CDR3 coding sequence is TGTGCCACCATAGGGGCAAGGGGCTACACCTTC.

This chain uses TRBV11-3 with TRBJ2-3; 9 bases map to TRBD1. Germline values: CDR1 SGHNT, CDR2 YENEEA. The CDR3 loop spans 17 amino acids. J lost 1 base, V lost 5 bases, and 10 bases had no gene match. The CDR3 nucleotides read TGTGCCAGCAGCGTCATACAGGGGGCCGGCGGCACAGATACGCAGTATTTT. It codes for CASSVIQGAGGTDTQYF.

The V gene is TRBV7-8, the J gene TRBJ1-5, with 9 bases matching TRBD1. The CDR3 loop spans 16 amino acids. Looked up from germline, CDR1 is SGHVS and CDR2 is FQNEAQ. The trim removed 2 bases at V and 1 base at J, leaving 3 bases unmatched. The CDR3 DNA reads as TGTGCCAGCAGCTTAACAGGGGGCTTGAGCAATCAGCCCCAGCATTTT. Translating it yields CASSLTGGLSNQPQHF. Complete variable domain (other parts from reference TRBV7-8 and TRBJ1-5): GAGVSQSPRYKVAKRGQDVALRCDPISGHVSLFWYQQALGQGPEFLTYFQNEAQLDKSGLPSDRFFAERPEGSVSTLKIQRTQQEDSAVYLCASSLTGGLSNQPQHFGDGTRLSIL.

The rearrangement links TRBV6-1 to TRBJ1-6; no clear D. The CDR3 runs to 14 residues. The ends were cut back, 2 bases at V and 7 bases at J, with 9 bases in the middle. Germline values: CDR1 MNHNS, CDR2 SASEGT. CDR3 residues: CASSELGANSPLHF. CDR3 DNA: TGTGCCAGCAGTGAACTGGGCGCAAATTCACCCCTCCACTTT.

The V and J genes are TRBV7-8 and TRBJ1-2; TRBD1 might be the D (5 bases). Trimming stripped 1 base from V and 6 bases from J, with 6 bases between. There are 12 residues in the CDR3. Germline lookup yields CDR1 SGHVS and CDR2 FQNEAQ. The CDR3 sequence: CASSLVGDGYTF. The CDR3 bases are TGTGCCAGCAGCTTAGTAGGGGATGGCTACACCTTC.

The rearrangement uses TRBV15 and TRBJ2-1; possible D gene TRBD2, 6 bases. The V gene's germline CDR1 is LNHNV and CDR2 YYDKDF (reference sequence). The V end was cut by 4 bases, the J end by 0 bases, with 7 bases between. The length of the CDR3 is 14 residues. This chain's CDR3 is CATSKGLSYNEQFF. As DNA, the CDR3 is TGTGCCACCAGCAAGGGACTCTCCTACAATGAGCAGTTCTTC.

This clone was observed once. This sequence joins TRBV28 and TRBJ1-2; tentative D call: TRBD1 (5 bases). The CDR3 runs to 15 residues. Per the germline V gene, CDR1 is MDHEN and CDR2 is SYDVKM. V was cut by 7 bases and J by 5 bases, with 20 bases left in between. CDR3 loop: CASIKGAGRGYGYTF. The CDR3 nucleotides are TGTGCCAGCATAAAAGGGGCCGGGAGAGGATATGGCTACACCTTC.

The chain joins TRBV18 to TRBJ1-6; 7 bases map to TRBD1. CDR1 and CDR2 (germline): KGHSH, LQKENI. The junction had 5 bases not matched to a gene; V was cut back by 8 bases and J by 1 base. This CDR3 region has 15 residues. CDR3 nucleotides: TGTGCCAGCCAGCGACAGGGTTCCTATAATTCACCCCTCCACTTT. It codes for CASQRQGSYNSPLHF.

The genes are TRBV7-3 and TRBJ2-3; 8 nucleotides align to TRBD2. The ends lost 3 bases at V and 6 bases at J; junction bases unmatched: 2. Germline V gene data show CDR1 as SGHTA and CDR2 as FQGTGA. The CDR3 runs 13 residues. The CDR3 bases are TGTGCCAGCAGCTTTACTAGCGGCGATACGCAGTATTTT. It yields the protein CASSFTSGDTQYF.

The chain carries TRBV13 and TRBJ2-6; 8 nucleotides agree with TRBD1. V dropped 4 bases and J dropped 4; count of bases not matched to a gene: 6. Germline V lookup: CDR1 PRHDT, CDR2 FYEKMQ (reference sequence). The CDR3 is made up of 16 amino acids. CDR3 DNA sequence: TGTGCCAGCAGCTACGGACAGGGATCCGGGGCCAACGTCCTGACTTTC. Translated: CASSYGQGSGANVLTF.

This clone is medium-sized (0.01 to 0.1%) in the sample. The chain joins TRBV6-1 to TRBJ1-6; 8 nucleotides line up with TRBD1. Per germline, CDR1 MNHNS and CDR2 SASEGT. V shed 1 base, J shed 13 bases, and the junction held 9 bases outside the gene matches. The CDR3 length is 15 residues. The CDR3 DNA reads TGTGCCAGCAGTGAAGGTTCAGGGGGCAATGCTCCCCTCCACTTT. Translation: CASSEGSGGNAPLHF.

CDR3 bases: TGTGCCAGCAGCTTCGTCTGGGGAGGGCGCACCGGGGAGCTGTTTTTT. Its translation is CASSFVWGGRTGELFF. The genes are TRBV7-2 and TRBJ2-2, with 7 bases aligning to TRBD2. The length of the CDR3 is 16 residues. In germline, CDR1 is SGHTA, CDR2 FQGNSA. Trimming removed 3 bases from V and 4 bases from J; junction bases left unmatched: 8.

The V and J genes are TRBV13 and TRBJ2-3; weak D call: TRBD2 (5 bases). Germline V gives CDR1 PRHDT, CDR2 FYEKMQ (reference sequence). CDR3 length: 14 amino acids. V was cut by 0 bases and J by 3 bases, with 7 bases left in between. CDR3 in amino acids: CASSLGRRTDTQYF. For the CDR3, the DNA is TGTGCCAGCAGCTTAGGTAGGAGGACAGATACGCAGTATTTT.

The J gene is TRBJ2-2, the V gene TRBV11-3; 8 nucleotides align to TRBD2. This CDR3 spans 17 amino acids. The V gene end was trimmed by 4 bases and the J gene end by 3 bases; junction bases not matched to a gene: 10. Germline loops: CDR1 SGHNT, CDR2 YENEEA. The CDR3 loop is CASSSGAGAGDTGELFF. CDR3 bases: TGTGCCAGCAGCTCAGGGGCCGGAGCGGGAGACACCGGGGAGCTGTTTTTT. Combining the CDR3 with reference TRBV11-3 and TRBJ2-2 gives the whole variable domain EAGVVQSPRYKIIEKKQPVAFWCNPISGHNTLYWYLQNLGQGPELLIRYENEEAVDDSQLPKDRFSAERLKGVDSTLKIQPAELGDSAVYLCASSSGAGAGDTGELFFGEGSRLTVL.

The chain has TRBV5-4 and TRBJ2-5; 10 bases line up with TRBD1. Germline CDR1 SGHNT, CDR2 YYREEE (reference sequence). CDR3 length: 15 amino acids. V lost 5 bases to trimming and J lost 4 bases; unmatched junction nucleotides: 8. The CDR3 nucleotides read TGTGCCAGCAGTCCTGACAGGGGGCGAGGAGAGACCCAGTACTTC. It yields the protein CASSPDRGRGETQYF.

The rearrangement uses TRBV5-1 and TRBJ2-7; 9 nucleotides align to TRBD1. The V gene's germline CDR1 is SGHRS and CDR2 YFSETQ. This CDR3 has 17 residues. With V trimmed by 0 bases and J by 2 bases, 9 bases remained unmatched. The CDR3 nucleotides read TGCGCCAGCAGCTTGGAGAAAGACAGGGGGTACACCTACGAGCAGTACGTC. Translated, it gives CASSLEKDRGYTYEQYV.

J is TRBJ1-1 and V is TRBV12-2; TRBD1 reflects the table's D call only, with no check against the DNA. TRBV12-2 constitutes a pseudogene. The CDR3 totals 15 residues. Here the CDR3 DNA reads TGTGCAAGTCGCCCGAGAACAGGGGGGAACACTGAAGCTTTCTTT. Its protein is CASRPRTGGNTEAFF.

The chain carries TRBV6-1 and TRBJ1-2; possibly TRBD1 for D (5 bases). This CDR3 has 16 residues. Germline V gene data show CDR1 as MNHNS and CDR2 as SASEGT. Trimming left V 4 bases short and J 4 bases short, with 19 bases between. The CDR3 region has the DNA TGTGCCAGCAGTGGGGGACTATCGGAGGGGATCTATGGCTACACCTTC. It encodes CASSGGLSEGIYGYTF.

The rearrangement joins TRBV7-2 to TRBJ1-1; 10 bases line up with TRBD1. The V gene's germline CDR1 is SGHTA and CDR2 FQGNSA. The length of the CDR3 is 15 residues. Trimming at V came to 6 bases and at J to 1 base, leaving 5 bases not matched to a gene. The CDR3, as DNA: TGTGCCAGCAGGTTCGGGACAGGGGCGAACACTGAAGCTTTCTTT. This codes for CASRFGTGANTEAFF.

This clone was recorded a few times. The chain carries TRBV7-9 and TRBJ2-1; 7 nucleotides align to TRBD2. V dropped 6 bases and J dropped 5; count of bases not matched to a gene: 7. Germline-derived CDR1 and CDR2 are SEHNR and FQNEAQ (reference sequence). The CDR3 is 14 amino acids. CDR3 residues: CASSPGLVDNEQFF. Here the CDR3 DNA reads TGTGCCAGCAGTCCCGGACTAGTCGACAATGAGCAGTTCTTC. Based on the CDR3 plus reference TRBV7-9 and TRBJ2-1, the full variable domain is DTGVSQNPRHKITKRGQNVTFRCDPISEHNRLYWYRQTLGQGPEFLTYFQNEAQLEKSRLLSDRFSAERPKGSFSTLEIQRTEQGDSAMYLCASSPGLVDNEQFFGPGTRLTVL.

The chain combines TRBV19 with TRBJ2-7; the match to TRBD1 covers 11 bases. This CDR3 region has 15 residues. The V segment lost 6 bases and the J segment 3 bases; nucleotides outside the gene matches: 7. From germline, CDR1 is LNHDA and CDR2 SQIVND (reference sequence). The CDR3 sequence: CASSRGQGGFYEQYF. CDR3 in DNA: TGTGCCAGTAGCCGGGGACAGGGGGGGTTCTACGAGCAGTACTTC.